This TCR beta chain originates from a study of blood T cell repertoires in COVID-19. Study summary: Acute and convalescent COVID-19 specimens originated in the United States, Italy and Spain.

The participants were between roughly 18 and 89 years old and came from about two dozen US areas. For recovered donors of Cohort 3, there were two negative PCRs, clearance, or symptom resolution. In the authors' methods: Cell counts per sample came from amplifying reference gene primers. The assay was immunoSEQ multiplex PCR, and TCRdb's table has in-frame clones only and misses some. V and J calls and clone size come straight from that table; D and trimming were deduced from the DNA. The repertoire holds 250,000 to 300,000 clones, just over 85% seen once, with 15% in the top ten. V was cut by 5 bases and J by 0 bases, with 17 bases left in between. Looked up from germline, CDR1 is SGHTA and CDR2 is FQGTGA. The CDR3 is 17 amino acids.

This receptor was obtained from a man in his late teens or twenties who had recovered from COVID-19. Material for sequencing was PBMCs or T cells enriched from blood (not recorded which). V and J are TRBV7-3 and TRBJ2-1; a possible D gene is TRBD2 (5 bases). The chain's CDR3 is CASSPFGLLSSYNEQFF. The CDR3 coding sequence is TGTGCCAGCAGCCCCTTTGGACTTCTAAGCTCCTACAATGAGCAGTTCTTC.